These T cell receptor beta chains were read from a single sample in a study of T cells in Graves' hyperthyroidism and ophthalmopathy. MiXCR, run by TCRdb on the multiplex PCR reads, gives a single entry per CDR3 protein. The profile shows over 700,000 distinct CDR3 sequences, 35% of them singletons. The sequenced material came from blood. Receptors originate from a woman aged 40 to 55 with Graves' hyperthyroidism. Both conserved end residues are part of each CDR3. D genes are given only for firm matches. Only some rows state a clone size, as once, few, many or a class for expanded clones.

>TRBV15|TRBJ1-4|many|TRBD1
CATSREQAGGEKLFF
TGTGCCACCAGCAGAGAGCAGGCAGGGGGAGAAAAACTGTTTTTT
>TRBV25-1|TRBJ1-2|many|NA
CASSDPWETGNYGYTF
TGTGCCAGCAGTGACCCGTGGGAGACGGGGAACTATGGCTACACCTTC
>TRBV7-2|TRBJ1-3|NA|TRBD1
CASSYSIGQAPGNTIYF
TGTGCCAGCAGTTACTCGATAGGACAGGCGCCTGGAAACACCATATATTTT
>TRBV29-1|TRBJ2-2|NA|NA
CSVVGRWGELFF
TGCAGCGTTGTGGGACGGTGGGGGGAGCTGTTTTTT
>TRBV7-2|TRBJ1-1|NA|TRBD1
CASSEWTGGNTEAFF
TGTGCCAGCAGCGAGTGGACAGGGGGCAACACTGAAGCTTTCTTT
>TRBV19|TRBJ1-2|NA|NA
CASSLATNYGHTF
TGTGCCAGTAGTTTGGCGACTAACTATGGCCACACCTTC
>TRBV5-4|TRBJ1-5|few|TRBD1
CASKESRQGGSSNQPQHF
TGTGCCAGCAAGGAGAGTAGACAGGGTGGGAGTAGCAATCAGCCCCAGCATTTT
>TRBV5-6|TRBJ2-7|NA|NA
CASSLWRSYEQYF
TGTGCCAGCAGTTTGTGGAGATCTTACGAGCAGTACTTC
>TRBV10-3|TRBJ2-2|once|NA
CAISEKVDSAGTPATGELFF
TGTGCCATCAGTGAGAAAGTGGACAGCGCCGGGACACCCGCCACCGGGGAGCTGTTTTTT
>TRBV5-1|TRBJ2-7|many|NA
CASSAGADYEQYF
TGCGCCAGCAGCGCGGGGGCCGACTACGAGCAGTACTTC
>TRBV6-1|TRBJ2-2|NA|TRBD2
CASSLFTSGTSGRRELFF
TGTGCCAGCAGCCTATTTACCTCAGGGACTAGCGGGAGAAGGGAGCTGTTTTTT
>TRBV5-8|TRBJ2-7|few|NA
CASSASPGTSYEQYF
TGTGCCAGCAGCGCATCTCCGGGGACCTCCTACGAGCAGTACTTC
>TRBV11-2|TRBJ2-7|NA|NA
CASRAAEQYF
TGTGCCAGCCGCGCGGCCGAGCAGTACTTC
>TRBV7-7|TRBJ2-2|many|TRBD2
CASSLRLAVTGELFF
TGTGCTAGCAGCTTAAGGCTAGCGGTGACCGGGGAGCTGTTTTTT
>TRBV29-1|TRBJ1-1|many|NA
CSVEDRGRAFF
TGCAGCGTTGAAGACAGGGGAAGGGCTTTCTTT
>TRBV2|TRBJ1-2|many|NA
CASRRQAYGYTF
TGTGCCAGCAGAAGACAGGCCTATGGCTACACCTTC
>TRBV20-1|TRBJ1-1|NA|TRBD1
CSALPRDRVSTEAFF
TGCAGTGCTCTCCCCCGGGACAGGGTCTCCACTGAAGCTTTCTTT
>TRBV19|TRBJ1-5|few|NA
CATLGPPPTSQHF
TGTGCCACGCTGGGCCCGCCCCCCACATCCCAGCATTTT
>TRBV11-2|TRBJ2-5|NA|NA
CASSLATGEGKLFFGSGTQYF
NA
>TRBV7-9|TRBJ2-3|NA|TRBD2
CASSKGGGAADTQYF
TGTGCCAGCAGTAAGGGCGGGGGGGCGGCAGATACGCAGTATTTT
>TRBV29-1|TRBJ2-7|NA|TRBD2
CSVVFSSGTGAYEQYF
TGCAGCGTGGTATTCTCTAGCGGGACTGGAGCCTACGAGCAGTACTTC
>TRBV7-2|TRBJ1-4|NA|NA
CASSQDQGPNEKLFF
TGCGCCAGCAGCCAAGATCAGGGTCCAAATGAAAAACTGTTTTTT
>TRBV29-1|TRBJ1-1|many|TRBD1
CSTKGQLNTEAFF
TGCAGCACCAAGGGACAGCTGAACACTGAAGCTTTCTTT
>TRBV4-3|TRBJ1-3|NA|NA
CASSQGIRDTGNTIYF
TGCGCCAGCAGCCAAGGTATCAGGGACACTGGAAACACCATATATTTT
>TRBV19|TRBJ2-3|few|NA
CASRPGLRTDTQYF
TGTGCCAGTAGGCCGGGACTCCGCACAGATACGCAGTATTTT
>TRBV25-1|TRBJ2-7|few|TRBD1
CASSPDRAGYEQYF
TGTGCCAGCAGTCCGGACAGGGCAGGCTACGAGCAGTACTTC